This T cell receptor beta chain was retrieved from a study of PD-1 blockade in classical Hodgkin lymphoma. Whole-study findings and limits: Patients were excluded if nivolumab began under 1 year after ASCT (the autologous transplant). Repertoire difference causes, possibly disease activity or prior therapy, remain undefined.

Looked up from germline, CDR1 is MNHNY and CDR2 is SVGAGI (reference sequence). CDR3 length equals 15 residues. V was trimmed by 5 bases and J by 3 bases, leaving 17 bases between them. TCRdb's table, derived via immunoSEQ multiplex PCR, lists solely in-frame clones and lacks some. The sample contains 46,000 or so clones, roughly 86% of which appear only once. About this clone: Its antigen is undetermined.

Every patient experienced relapse after autologous stem cell transplantation, and brentuximab vedotin exposure varied. Patients showed best responses of complete response, partial response or progressive disease. The sample here was peripheral blood mononuclear cells (PBMCs), taken at baseline. This chain joins TRBV6-6 and TRBJ2-7, with D perhaps matching TRBD2 (6 bases). This clonotype was sampled from a human donor with classical Hodgkin lymphoma. The CDR3 sequence is CASSDSVAVSYEQYF. DNA for the CDR3: TGTGCCAGCAGTGACAGCGTAGCGGTGAGCTACGAGCAGTACTTC.